Only a few counts were recorded for the clone carrying this T cell receptor beta chain. Its target is not known. The germline gives CDR1 SGHNT, CDR2 YYREEE (reference sequence). V was shortened by 3 bases and J by 8 bases, with 7 bases between the two germline ends. The CDR3 extends over 11 amino acids. A second about 6 to 11 cycle PCR used barcoded and J-beta primers. Each CDR3 protein gets one entry after TCRdb re-called the 5' RACE reads with MiXCR. The table records approximately 490,000 distinct CDR3 sequences, less than 25% of them present only once. The data originate from a study of blood T cells in healthy people across ages. Study outcomes and limitations: Estimated diversity across one million T cells was deemed an underestimate. While age rose, TCR beta diversity per million T cells dropped in a roughly linear way.

Another study also made use of these data, one on T cells of mothers and their children. That report notes: Donation was provided by three healthy Caucasian mothers along with their six children.

Sample: blood. The chain has TRBV5-4 and TRBJ2-3; D not certain. The sequence came from a boy younger than 18 in good health. The CDR3 nucleotides read TGTGCCAGCAGCTCCTATGGTACGCAGTATTTT. It specifies CASSSYGTQYF. Drawing the rest from reference TRBV5-4 and TRBJ2-3, the complete variable domain is ETGVTQSPTHLIKTRGQQVTLRCSSQSGHNTVSWYQQALGQGPQFIFQYYREEENGRGNFPPRFSGLQFPNYSSELNVNALELDDSALYLCASSSYGTQYFGPGTRLTVL.